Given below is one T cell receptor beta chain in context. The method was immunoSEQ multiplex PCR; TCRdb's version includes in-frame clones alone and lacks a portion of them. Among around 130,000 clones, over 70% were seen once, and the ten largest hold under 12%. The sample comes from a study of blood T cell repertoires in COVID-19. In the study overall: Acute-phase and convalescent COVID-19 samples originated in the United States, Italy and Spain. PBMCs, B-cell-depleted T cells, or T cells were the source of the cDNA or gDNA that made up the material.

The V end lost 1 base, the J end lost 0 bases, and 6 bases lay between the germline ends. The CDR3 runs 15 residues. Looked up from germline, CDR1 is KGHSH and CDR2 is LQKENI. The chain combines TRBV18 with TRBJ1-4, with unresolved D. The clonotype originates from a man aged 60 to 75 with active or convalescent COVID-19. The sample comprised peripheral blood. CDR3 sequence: CASSPRGTTNEKLFF. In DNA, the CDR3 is TGTGCCAGCTCACCACGAGGCACAACTAATGAAAAACTGTTTTTT.